These 14 T cell receptor beta chains came from one sample sequenced in a study of blood T cell repertoires in COVID-19. Some clones are missing from TCRdb's copy, which holds only in-frame ones; the method was immunoSEQ multiplex PCR. The sample comprises a few hundred thousand clones, around 87% of which are singletons, and 8% to 13% rests with the top ten. Sequenced input: peripheral blood. These receptors were obtained from a woman aged 25 to 45 with COVID-19, enrolled during active disease.

The chain couples TRBV2 to TRBJ2-1, with 9 bases lining up with TRBD1. Looked up from germline, CDR1 is SNHLY and CDR2 is FYNNEI. The V and J ends lost 5 bases and 6 bases, in that order; junction bases with no gene match: 8. The CDR3 spans 15 residues. CDR3 residues: CASSSGTGRINEQFF. The CDR3 bases are TGTGCCAGCAGTTCAGGGACAGGGCGAATCAATGAGCAGTTCTTC.

J is TRBJ2-1 and V is TRBV4-1; a weak D match, TRBD2 (5 bases). This CDR3 spans 16 amino acids. Germline V CDR1 and CDR2: MGHRA, YSYEKL. The V end was cut by 3 bases, the J end by 4 bases, with 16 bases between. In DNA form, the CDR3 reads TGCGCCAGCAGCCAGGAGGTAGCCGGATTTTACAATGAGCAGTTCTTC. Amino acids: CASSQEVAGFYNEQFF.

V and J are TRBV7-9 and TRBJ1-4; 8 bases align to TRBD1. The CDR3 length is 16 residues. The V and J ends lost 5 bases and 6 bases, in that order; junction bases with no gene match: 11. Per the germline V gene, CDR1 is SEHNR and CDR2 is FQNEAQ (reference sequence). Here the CDR3 reads CASSPALGRGHEKLFF. The CDR3 DNA follows: TGTGCCAGCAGCCCGGCCCTGGGCAGGGGGCATGAAAAACTGTTTTTT.

The genes are TRBV4-3 and TRBJ2-3; TRBD1 is a possible D gene (6 bases). V dropped 2 bases and J dropped 3 bases, with 9 bases sitting between them. The germline CDR1 and CDR2 sequences are LGHNA and YSLEER. The length of the CDR3 is 14 residues. The CDR3 loop reads CASSQTQGTDTQYF. CDR3 nucleotides: TGCGCCAGCAGCCAAACCCAGGGGACAGATACGCAGTATTTT.

The chain couples TRBV10-3 to TRBJ2-7, with 8 bases lining up with TRBD1. Germline V lookup: CDR1 ENHRY, CDR2 SYGVKD. This CDR3 spans 16 amino acids. V lost 5 bases to trimming and J lost 3 bases; unmatched junction nucleotides: 12. CDR3 protein: CAISNRQGSSIYEQYF. DNA for the CDR3: TGTGCCATCAGTAACCGACAGGGGTCCTCGATCTACGAGCAGTACTTC.

V usage is TRBV27 and J usage is TRBJ1-1, with 7 bases lining up with TRBD1. The CDR3 length is 17 residues. V dropped 5 bases and J dropped 5; count of bases not matched to a gene: 17. The germline V gene has CDR1 MNHEY and CDR2 SMNVEV (reference sequence). Here the CDR3 reads CASSQSTGLGLGTEAFF. CDR3 coding DNA: TGTGCCAGCAGTCAATCGACAGGGTTGGGGCTTGGGACTGAAGCTTTCTTT.

The CDR3 loop is CAWSVGESIYGYTF. CDR3 coding DNA: TGTGCCTGGAGTGTAGGAGAATCTATCTATGGCTACACCTTC. V is TRBV30 and J is TRBJ1-2, with D hard to call. Germline-derived CDR1 and CDR2 are GTSNPN and SVGIG (reference sequence). V was shortened by 0 bases and J by 4 bases, with 12 bases between the two germline ends. The CDR3 totals 14 residues.

The chain joins TRBV15 to TRBJ2-7, with D tentatively TRBD2 (5 bases). The CDR3 extends over 14 amino acids. The germline V and J ends were trimmed by 3 bases and 2 bases, with 11 bases remaining between them. Germline assignment: CDR1 LNHNV and CDR2 YYDKDF (reference sequence). The CDR3 coding sequence is TGTGCCACCAGCAGTGAGGGCGACCCCTACGAGCAGTACTTC. Protein product: CATSSEGDPYEQYF.

This chain joins TRBV7-3 and TRBJ1-1; D is perhaps TRBD1 (6 bases). V was shortened by 4 bases and J by 6 bases, with 18 bases between the two germline ends. This CDR3 comprises 15 residues. Germline assignment: CDR1 SGHTA and CDR2 FQGTGA. CDR3 residues: CASSSLRSGAAEAFF. CDR3 nucleotides: TGTGCCAGCAGCTCCTTAAGGTCAGGGGCGGCTGAAGCTTTCTTT.

V is TRBV3-1 (or the pseudogene TRBV3-2) and J is TRBJ1-5; 7 positions match TRBD1. V gave up 6 bases and J gave up 5 bases; unmatched junction bases: 4. The CDR3 loop spans 13 amino acids. Germline V CDR1 and CDR2: LGHDT, YNNKEL (reference sequence). CDR3: CASSHQGDQPQHF. For the CDR3, the DNA is TGTGCCAGCAGTCACCAGGGGGATCAGCCCCAGCATTTT.

This sequence joins TRBV18 and TRBJ2-7, with 11 bases lining up with TRBD2. This CDR3 is 16 amino acids long. The J segment lost 7 bases and the V segment lost 3 bases, leaving 11 bases of the junction unmatched. Germline CDR1 and CDR2: KGHSH and LQKENI. The CDR3: CASSPGLAGGGGEQYF. CDR3 nucleotides: TGTGCCAGCTCACCCGGCCTAGCGGGAGGCGGAGGAGAGCAGTACTTC.

The CDR3 region is CALGGRAVNEQFF. CDR3 in DNA: TGTGCCTTGGGCGGGAGGGCCGTCAATGAGCAGTTCTTC. The V call is TRBV30, the J call TRBJ2-1; 9 bases are shared with TRBD2. The germline CDR1 and CDR2 sequences are GTSNPN and SVGIG (reference sequence). This CDR3 is built from 13 residues. V lost 7 bases and J lost 6; bases outside the gene matches: 7.

The CDR3 spells CASSLRGESNQPQHF. The CDR3 DNA follows: TGTGCCAGCAGTCTCAGAGGAGAGAGCAATCAGCCCCAGCATTTT. J is TRBJ1-5 and V is TRBV6-6; D is unresolved. Germline V CDR1 and CDR2: MNHNY, SVGAGI (reference sequence). There are 15 residues in the CDR3. Trimming took 5 bases from V and 1 from J, leaving 12 bases between them.

V and J are TRBV28 and TRBJ1-4, with D uncertain. Trimming shortened V by 3 bases and J by 4 bases, and 6 bases separated the two germline ends. The CDR3 sequence is 13 residues long. CDR1 is MDHEN, CDR2 SYDVKM, per germline. Written as DNA, the CDR3 is TGTGCCAGCAGTTTCCGTTTTAATGAAAAACTGTTTTTT. Its translation is CASSFRFNEKLFF.